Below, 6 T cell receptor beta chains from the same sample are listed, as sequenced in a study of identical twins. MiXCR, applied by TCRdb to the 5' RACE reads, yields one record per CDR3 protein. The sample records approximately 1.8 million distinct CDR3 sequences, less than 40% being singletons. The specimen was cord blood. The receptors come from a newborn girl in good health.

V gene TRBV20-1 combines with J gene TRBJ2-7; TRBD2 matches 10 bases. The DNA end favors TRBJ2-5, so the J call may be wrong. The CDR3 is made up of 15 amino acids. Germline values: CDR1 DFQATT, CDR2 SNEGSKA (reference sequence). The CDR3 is CSASPSGGASETQYF. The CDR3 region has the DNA TGCAGTGCTAGTCCCAGCGGGGGGGCTTCTGAGACCCAGTACTTC.

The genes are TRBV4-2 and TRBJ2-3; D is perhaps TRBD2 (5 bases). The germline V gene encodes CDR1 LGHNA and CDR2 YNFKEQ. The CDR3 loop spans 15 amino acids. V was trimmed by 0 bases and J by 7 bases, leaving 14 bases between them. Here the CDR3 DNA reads TGTGCCAGCAGCCAAGATCGGGGTGCGTCAAATACGCAGTATTTT. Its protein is CASSQDRGASNTQYF.

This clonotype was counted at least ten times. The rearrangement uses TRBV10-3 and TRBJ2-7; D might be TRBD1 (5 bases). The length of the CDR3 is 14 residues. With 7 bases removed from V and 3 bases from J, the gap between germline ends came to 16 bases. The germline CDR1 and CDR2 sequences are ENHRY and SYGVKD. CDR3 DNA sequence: TGTGCCATCAACGGAAAAGGACACAACTACGAGCAGTACTTC. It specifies CAINGKGHNYEQYF.

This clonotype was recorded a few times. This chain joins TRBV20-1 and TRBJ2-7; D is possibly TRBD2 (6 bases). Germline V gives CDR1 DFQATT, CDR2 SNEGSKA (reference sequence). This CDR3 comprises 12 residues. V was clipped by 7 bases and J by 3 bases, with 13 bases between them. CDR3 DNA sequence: TGCAGTGGGCGGGAAGATGGCTACGAGCAGTACTTC. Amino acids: CSGREDGYEQYF.

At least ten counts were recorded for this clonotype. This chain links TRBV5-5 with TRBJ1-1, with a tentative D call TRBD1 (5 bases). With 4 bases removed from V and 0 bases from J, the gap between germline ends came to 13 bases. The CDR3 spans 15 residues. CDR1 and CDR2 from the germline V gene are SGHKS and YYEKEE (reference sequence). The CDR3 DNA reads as TGTGCCAGCAGCCTGGGACGCGCCATGAACACTGAAGCTTTCTTT. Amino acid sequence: CASSLGRAMNTEAFF.

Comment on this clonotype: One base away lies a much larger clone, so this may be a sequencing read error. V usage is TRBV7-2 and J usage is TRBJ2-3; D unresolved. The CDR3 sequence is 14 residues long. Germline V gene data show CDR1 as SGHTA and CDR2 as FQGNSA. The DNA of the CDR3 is TGTGCCAGCTGCTTACTCTATAGCACAGATACGCAGTATTTT. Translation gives CASCLLYSTDTQYF.